These T cell receptor beta chains were read from a single sample in a study of T-cell reconstitution after alpha-beta-depleted transplantation in children. In TCRdb, the PCR reads were re-called with MiXCR into one record per CDR3 protein. The data show some 120,000 distinct CDR3 sequences, roughly 10% seen once. Sequenced material: PBMCs, mostly from graft donor cells, taken 180 days after TCRalphabeta/CD19-depleted stem cell transplant. All receptors derive from a girl in the first two years of life who had a stem cell transplant for combined immunodeficiency, so the T cells may come from the graft donor. The CDR3 runs from the conserved cysteine through the conserved F or W. Fields, in order: V gene, J gene, CDR3 protein.

v_gene: TRBV6-5
j_gene: TRBJ2-7
CDR3aa: CASSYANGGSYEQYF

v_gene: TRBV20-1
j_gene: TRBJ2-7
CDR3aa: CSATPGYEQYF

v_gene: TRBV5-5
j_gene: TRBJ2-3
CDR3aa: CASSLWGGDADTQYF

v_gene: TRBV12-3/TRBV12-4
j_gene: TRBJ2-3
CDR3aa: CASSLSGGLPDTQYF

v_gene: TRBV5-5
j_gene: TRBJ2-5
CDR3aa: CASSRPGQYQETQYF

v_gene: TRBV5-6
j_gene: TRBJ2-3
CDR3aa: CASSLAGVDTQYF

v_gene: TRBV7-2
j_gene: TRBJ2-2
CDR3aa: CASSLVALTGELFF

v_gene: TRBV7-2
j_gene: TRBJ2-5
CDR3aa: CASSLWGAGAQETQYF

v_gene: TRBV20-1
j_gene: TRBJ2-7
CDR3aa: CSATSRYEQYF

v_gene: TRBV9
j_gene: TRBJ1-1
CDR3aa: CASSDSGGAAHTEAFF

v_gene: TRBV7-3
j_gene: TRBJ1-1
CDR3aa: CASSCVGLNTEAFF

v_gene: TRBV3-1
j_gene: TRBJ2-1
CDR3aa: CASSQRGWTGATYNEQFF

v_gene: TRBV6-5
j_gene: TRBJ2-7
CDR3aa: CASSYSNAGSGGYEQYF

v_gene: TRBV29-1
j_gene: TRBJ2-5
CDR3aa: CSVGMRLPLETQYF

v_gene: TRBV7-3
j_gene: TRBJ2-1
CDR3aa: CASSLTHYSYNEQFF

v_gene: TRBV29-1
j_gene: TRBJ2-1
CDR3aa: CSAQASSYNEQFF

v_gene: TRBV7-3
j_gene: TRBJ2-3
CDR3aa: CASSTLAGGPTDTQYF

v_gene: TRBV20-1
j_gene: TRBJ1-6
CDR3aa: CSARWDRLYNSPLHF

v_gene: TRBV11-2
j_gene: TRBJ2-3
CDR3aa: CASSRGGWTDTQYF

v_gene: TRBV11-2
j_gene: TRBJ1-4
CDR3aa: CASSSISRRELFF

v_gene: TRBV10-3
j_gene: TRBJ2-5
CDR3aa: CAIRGNSPQETQYF

v_gene: TRBV5-1
j_gene: TRBJ2-3
CDR3aa: CASSLTGTGEYTQYF

v_gene: TRBV7-9
j_gene: TRBJ2-1
CDR3aa: CASSPGGAYNDEQFF

v_gene: TRBV12-3/TRBV12-4
j_gene: TRBJ1-4
CDR3aa: CASSFLGIGSEKLFF

v_gene: TRBV13
j_gene: TRBJ1-2
CDR3aa: CASSLDPVTGPYGYTF

v_gene: TRBV12-3/TRBV12-4
j_gene: TRBJ2-3
CDR3aa: CASSTASGGRTYTQYF

v_gene: TRBV10-3
j_gene: TRBJ2-6
CDR3aa: CAIRDSGANVLTF

v_gene: TRBV30
j_gene: TRBJ2-7
CDR3aa: CAWSVSRVQYF

v_gene: TRBV7-2
j_gene: TRBJ2-7
CDR3aa: CASSQQGRTPYEQYF

v_gene: TRBV12-3/TRBV12-4
j_gene: TRBJ1-1
CDR3aa: CASSLLWGSMNTEAFF

v_gene: TRBV20-1
j_gene: TRBJ2-3
CDR3aa: CSAPDIAGVWPDTQYF

v_gene: TRBV10-3
j_gene: TRBJ2-1
CDR3aa: CAARDGLALNEQFF

v_gene: TRBV29-1
j_gene: TRBJ2-2
CDR3aa: CSVESSGSFGGELFF

v_gene: TRBV29-1
j_gene: TRBJ2-1
CDR3aa: CSVALVKQFF

v_gene: TRBV12-3/TRBV12-4
j_gene: TRBJ1-2
CDR3aa: CASSLIGQGKGYTF

v_gene: TRBV20-1
j_gene: TRBJ1-1
CDR3aa: CSASFFRGVTEAFF

v_gene: TRBV20-1
j_gene: TRBJ1-4
CDR3aa: CSAQGQGITTNEKLFF

v_gene: TRBV2
j_gene: TRBJ1-5
CDR3aa: CASTRDSNQPQHF

v_gene: TRBV18
j_gene: TRBJ2-7
CDR3aa: CASSPTGTGWYEQYF

v_gene: TRBV10-3
j_gene: TRBJ2-1
CDR3aa: CAISVAGVYNEQFF

v_gene: TRBV20-1
j_gene: TRBJ2-3
CDR3aa: CSARVASGGGETQYF

v_gene: TRBV6-1
j_gene: TRBJ1-5
CDR3aa: CASSAQMNQPQHF

v_gene: TRBV5-1
j_gene: TRBJ2-7
CDR3aa: CASSPGADTYEQYF

v_gene: TRBV20-1
j_gene: TRBJ2-5
CDR3aa: CSARDVSKETQYF

v_gene: TRBV6-2/TRBV6-3
j_gene: TRBJ2-1
CDR3aa: CASSYISQSGSHYNEQFF

v_gene: TRBV6-2/TRBV6-3
j_gene: TRBJ2-7
CDR3aa: CASRVPGGYEQYF

v_gene: TRBV7-2
j_gene: TRBJ2-7
CDR3aa: CASFTGQEGREQYF

v_gene: TRBV9
j_gene: TRBJ2-3
CDR3aa: CASSLAGTPTNTQYF

v_gene: TRBV6-5
j_gene: TRBJ2-2
CDR3aa: CASSSTGSNTGELFF

v_gene: TRBV29-1
j_gene: TRBJ2-2
CDR3aa: CSAWGGGNTGELFF

v_gene: TRBV29-1
j_gene: TRBJ1-1
CDR3aa: CSVDLGVVNTEAFF

v_gene: TRBV5-1
j_gene: TRBJ2-7
CDR3aa: CASSSSSGGHSYEQYF

v_gene: TRBV27
j_gene: TRBJ1-2
CDR3aa: CASSPGGCVGYTF

v_gene: TRBV20-1
j_gene: TRBJ2-3
CDR3aa: CSARAHRSFTDTQYF

v_gene: TRBV11-1
j_gene: TRBJ2-7
CDR3aa: CASSFEVGYGQYF

v_gene: TRBV6-1
j_gene: TRBJ2-7
CDR3aa: CASSPRKTGGSSYEQYF